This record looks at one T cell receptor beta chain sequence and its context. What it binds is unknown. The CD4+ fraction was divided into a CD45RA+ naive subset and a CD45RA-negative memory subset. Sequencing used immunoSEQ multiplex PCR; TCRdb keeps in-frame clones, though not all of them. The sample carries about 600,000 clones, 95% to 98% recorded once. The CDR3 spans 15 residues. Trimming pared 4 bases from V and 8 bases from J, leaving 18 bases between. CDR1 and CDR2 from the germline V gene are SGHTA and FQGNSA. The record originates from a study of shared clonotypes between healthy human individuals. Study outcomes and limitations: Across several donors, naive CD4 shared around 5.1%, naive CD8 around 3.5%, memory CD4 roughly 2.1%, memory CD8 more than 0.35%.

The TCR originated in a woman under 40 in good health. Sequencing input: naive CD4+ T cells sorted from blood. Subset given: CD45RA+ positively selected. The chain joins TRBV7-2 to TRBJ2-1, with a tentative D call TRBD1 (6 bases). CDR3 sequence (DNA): TGTGCCAGCAGCTCCCTTCTAGAGGGGGTCGATGAGCAGTTCTTC. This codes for CASSSLLEGVDEQFF.